Following are 10 T cell receptor beta chains from one sample sequenced in a study of T cell clonality in common variable immunodeficiency. Sequencing used immunoSEQ multiplex PCR; TCRdb keeps in-frame clones, though not all of them. The record shows about 42,000 clones for this sample, with no singletons present. Their target antigens are unknown. Whole-study results and caveats: In common variable immunodeficiency, TCR beta chains reportedly carried fewer deletions and N-nucleotide insertions.

The sequenced sample consisted of peripheral blood mononuclear cells. Source of these receptors: a human donor with common variable immunodeficiency.

In this sample, this clone turned up many times. The read falls 3 residues short of the CDR3 end, and the missing part is taken from the germline J gene. This chain joins TRBV5-4 and TRBJ2-5; D possibly corresponds to TRBD2 (6 bases). V was pared by 6 bases and J by 2 bases, with 14 bases between. Germline V CDR1 and CDR2: SGHNT, YYREEE (reference sequence). The CDR3 spans 14 residues. The CDR3 bases that were read are TGTGCCAGCATGCCCCCGGGGAGGCAAGAGACC. It codes for CASMPPGRQET. The whole CDR3 protein reads CASMPPGRQETQYF.

Many counts were recorded for this clone. The observed sequence ends 3 residues before the CDR3 terminus, with the missing tail filled in from the germline J gene. The rearrangement joins TRBV20-1 to TRBJ2-3, with 10 bases fitting TRBD2. CDR1 DFQATT and CDR2 SNEGSKA come from the germline V gene (reference sequence). The V and J ends lost 6 bases and 4 bases, in that order; junction bases with no gene match: 10. This CDR3 is 15 amino acids long. The CDR3 loop reads CSAVPSGRASDTQYF. Incomplete CDR3 DNA: TGCAGTGCCGTACCAAGCGGGAGGGCCTCAGATACG.

With regard to this clone: The CDR3 end lies 3 residues beyond the end of the read and is filled in from the germline J gene. The chain couples TRBV7-8 to TRBJ2-7, with D possibly being TRBD2 (7 bases). Germline values: CDR1 SGHVS, CDR2 FQNEAQ. This CDR3 is built from 15 residues. Trimming left V 1 base short and J 2 bases short, with 12 bases between. The CDR3 DNA, read in part, is TGTGCCAGCAGCTTAGTGGAGGGGGGGCCCTACGAG. This sequence encodes CASSLVEGGPYE. The entire CDR3 sequence reads CASSLVEGGPYEQYF.

This clone was seen a handful of times. Coverage ceases 3 residues before the CDR3 finishes, and the germline J gene fills in the end. This chain uses TRBV11-2 with TRBJ1-5; TRBD1 agrees at 7 bases. Germline CDR1 reads SGHAT; CDR2 reads FQNNGV. This CDR3 spans 15 amino acids. With V trimmed by 6 bases and J by 6 bases, 11 bases remained unmatched. The covered CDR3 bases are TGTGCCAGCAGACTGAGACAGGGTCATGTTCAGCCC. This codes for CASRLRQGHVQP. The entire CDR3 reads CASRLRQGHVQPQHF.

This clone appeared many times. The CDR3 end falls 3 residues outside the read, so it is completed with the germline J gene. V is TRBV30 and J is TRBJ2-5, with 9 bases lining up with TRBD2. The germline CDR1 and CDR2 sequences are GTSNPN and SVGIG (reference sequence). The CDR3 spans 16 residues. V lost 3 bases, J lost 4 bases, and 12 bases stayed unmatched. The DNA read from the CDR3 is TGTGCCTGGAGCGCCGACCGGGCGGGGGGGCGAGAGACC. Residues: CAWSADRAGGRET. The full CDR3 protein is CAWSADRAGGRETQYF.

This clone was counted ten times or more. The CDR3 end falls 3 residues outside the read, so it is completed with the germline J gene. V gene TRBV18 combines with J gene TRBJ1-2; no clear D gene. Germline V gives CDR1 KGHSH, CDR2 LQKENI. There are 13 residues in the CDR3. Trimming took off 2 bases at V and 4 bases at J, with 8 bases between the two ends. The CDR3 is CASSPGLGYGYTF. The sequenced part of the CDR3 DNA is TGTGCCAGCTCACCAGGGCTCGGCTATGGC.

The table lists this clone with many counts. The sequence runs out 3 residues before the end of the CDR3; the remainder is reconstructed from the germline J gene. This chain links TRBV30 with TRBJ2-2; 12 nucleotides match TRBD2. The CDR3 has 16 residues. The germline V gene encodes CDR1 GTSNPN and CDR2 SVGIG (reference sequence). V shed 1 base and J 7 bases; nucleotides not matched to a gene: 7. The DNA read from the CDR3 is TGTGCCTGGAGTGCCAGACTAGCGGGAGCGGGCGGGGAG. This codes for CAWSARLAGAGGE. The full CDR3 sequence reads CAWSARLAGAGGELFF.

The table lists this clone with a few counts. The read terminates 3 residues before the CDR3 end, so the remaining end is supplied by the germline J gene. Other nucleotide sequences in the sample specify the same CDR3. The chain is built from TRBV30 and TRBJ2-5, with 8 positions matching TRBD2. The CDR3 contains 14 residues. The junction had 7 bases not matched to a gene; V was cut back by 2 bases and J by 5 bases. CDR1 and CDR2 (germline): GTSNPN, SVGIG (reference sequence). Here the CDR3 reads CAWSTGLADETQYF. CDR3 bases read: TGTGCCTGGAGTACTGGACTAGCCGATGAGACC.

The covered CDR3 bases are TGTGCCAGTAGTATTTTCTCCGACAGGTTGAACTATGGC. The encoded protein is CASSIFSDRLNYG. The whole CDR3 protein is CASSIFSDRLNYGYTF. The V call is TRBV19, the J call TRBJ1-2, with a tentative D call TRBD1 (6 bases). With the read ending 3 residues before the CDR3 end, the germline J gene is used to fill in that end. The V gene lost 3 bases and the J gene lost 2 bases, with 16 bases spanning the gap. The germline V gene encodes CDR1 LNHDA and CDR2 SQIVND (reference sequence). The CDR3 consists of 16 residues. Complete variable domain (other parts from reference TRBV19 and TRBJ1-2): DGGITQSPKYLFRKEGQNVTLSCEQNLNHDAMYWYRQDPGQGLRLIYYSQIVNDFQKGDIAEGYSVSREKKESFPLTVTSAQKNPTAFYLCASSIFSDRLNYGYTFGSGTRLTVV.

As for this clone: The read falls 3 residues short of the CDR3 end, and the missing part is taken from the germline J gene. The chain couples TRBV19 to TRBJ1-5; D gene unclear. The length of the CDR3 is 12 residues. CDR1 and CDR2 from the germline V gene are LNHDA and SQIVND (reference sequence). Between the trimmed V and J ends, which lost 7 bases and 5 bases, there was a span of 9 bases. CDR3 DNA (partial): TGTGCCAGTACCACACCCTATCAGCCC. Its translation is CASTTPYQP. The full CDR3 reads CASTTPYQPQHF.